The 28 T cell receptor beta chains given below trace back to one sample, sequenced in a study of shared clonotypes between healthy human individuals. CD45RO-negative, CCR7-positively selected cells formed the naive CD8 fraction, excluding terminally differentiated effector memory CD45RA+ cells. Here immunoSEQ multiplex PCR was the method, and the copy in TCRdb shows in-frame clones only, minus some. Of some 1,900,000 clones in the sample, about 95% were seen once. The sequenced sample consisted of naive CD8+ T cells sorted from blood. The source is a man between 18 and 29 years old in good health.

The chain employs TRBV15 and TRBJ2-7; TRBD1 agrees at 12 bases. CDR1 is LNHNV, CDR2 YYDKDF, per germline (reference sequence). Losses at the gene ends were 5 bases for V and 3 bases for J; bases not matched to a gene: 11. CDR3 length: 17 amino acids. CDR3 residues: CATSDENRDRGLYEQYF. The CDR3, as DNA: TGTGCCACCAGCGATGAGAACCGGGACAGGGGGCTCTACGAGCAGTACTTC.

This chain joins TRBV6-5 and TRBJ2-5, with 7 bases lining up with TRBD1. This CDR3 spans 15 amino acids. Trimming at V came to 7 bases and at J to 2 bases, leaving 10 bases not matched to a gene. CDR1 is MNHEY, CDR2 SVGAGI, per germline. CDR3 bases: TGTGCCAGCACCCTAGCCGGGACAGCTCAAGAGACCCAGTACTTC. Protein sequence: CASTLAGTAQETQYF.

The chain uses TRBV6-5 and TRBJ2-5, with no clear D. The V gene lost 7 bases and the J gene lost 3 bases, with 15 bases spanning the gap. The CDR3 runs to 14 residues. CDR1 is MNHEY, CDR2 SVGAGI, per germline. The CDR3 sequence: CASTPPFGEETQYF. CDR3 sequence (DNA): TGTGCCAGCACCCCCCCCTTTGGGGAAGAGACCCAGTACTTC.

Comments on this clone: The sample carries other DNA sequences with the same CDR3. The V call is TRBV7-9, the J call TRBJ1-3; D is unclear. The CDR3 is 13 amino acids. Germline V lookup: CDR1 SEHNR, CDR2 FQNEAQ (reference sequence). Trimming took off 5 bases at V and 3 bases at J, with 8 bases between the two ends. The CDR3 loop reads CASSPGLGNTIYF. As DNA, the CDR3 is TGTGCCAGCAGCCCCGGACTTGGAAACACCATATATTTT.

V usage is TRBV7-9 and J usage is TRBJ2-5; TRBD1 aligns across 7 bases. CDR1 is SEHNR, CDR2 FQNEAQ, per germline (reference sequence). J was trimmed by 4 bases and V by 3 bases; bases with no gene match: 8. The CDR3 runs 15 residues. CDR3 sequence: CASSLVQGSGETQYF. In nucleotides, the CDR3 is TGTGCCAGCAGCTTGGTACAGGGGAGTGGAGAGACCCAGTACTTC. Combining the CDR3 with reference TRBV7-9 and TRBJ2-5 gives the whole variable domain DTGVSQNPRHKITKRGQNVTFRCDPISEHNRLYWYRQTLGQGPEFLTYFQNEAQLEKSRLLSDRFSAERPKGSFSTLEIQRTEQGDSAMYLCASSLVQGSGETQYFGPGTRLLVL.

J is TRBJ1-2 and V is TRBV5-1; tentative D call: TRBD1 (6 bases). The germline V and J ends were trimmed by 0 bases and 6 bases, with 15 bases remaining between them. Germline CDR1 and CDR2: SGHRS and YFSETQ. This CDR3 is 15 amino acids long. As DNA, the CDR3 is TGCGCCAGCAGCTTGGGTGGGGGGCGCGGCAATGGCTACACCTTC. This gives the protein CASSLGGGRGNGYTF.

J is TRBJ1-2 and V is TRBV27; D not certain. The V and J ends lost 3 bases and 4 bases respectively, with 9 bases between them. CDR3 length: 13 amino acids. Per the germline V gene, CDR1 is MNHEY and CDR2 is SMNVEV (reference sequence). In nucleotides, the CDR3 is TGTGCCAGCAGTTTCGGACCTAGCTATGGCTACACCTTC. The encoded protein is CASSFGPSYGYTF.

This clone was picked up one time. The rearrangement joins TRBV7-9 to TRBJ2-7, with TRBD2 identical over 7 bases. Germline-derived CDR1 and CDR2 are SEHNR and FQNEAQ (reference sequence). The V and J ends lost 5 bases and 7 bases, in that order; junction bases with no gene match: 11. There are 14 residues in the CDR3. As DNA, the CDR3 is TGTGCCAGCAGCCCCCCGACTAGCTTCTTTGAGCAGTACTTC. Its translation: CASSPPTSFFEQYF. The full variable domain, in which reference TRBV7-9 and TRBJ2-7 provide the parts outside the CDR3, is DTGVSQNPRHKITKRGQNVTFRCDPISEHNRLYWYRQTLGQGPEFLTYFQNEAQLEKSRLLSDRFSAERPKGSFSTLEIQRTEQGDSAMYLCASSPPTSFFEQYFGPGTRLTVT.

The CDR3 coding sequence is TGTGCCAGCAGCTTTTGGGGGGGCCTAGATACGCAGTATTTT. It encodes CASSFWGGLDTQYF. This sequence joins TRBV5-6 and TRBJ2-3, with D perhaps TRBD2 (7 bases). Trimming took 2 bases from V and 5 from J, leaving 12 bases between them. The CDR3 covers 14 residues. Germline V CDR1 and CDR2: SGHDT, YYEEEE.

This sequence joins TRBV5-4 and TRBJ1-2, with D maybe TRBD1 (5 bases). Germline values: CDR1 SGHNT, CDR2 YYREEE (reference sequence). Deletions cut 0 bases from V and 11 bases from J, with 8 bases between. This CDR3 contains 11 residues. This chain's CDR3 is CASSLEQAYTF. The CDR3 DNA is TGTGCCAGCAGCTTGGAACAGGCTTACACCTTC.

This sequence joins TRBV5-1 and TRBJ2-1, with TRBD2 matching over 8 bases. Germline CDR1 reads SGHRS; CDR2 reads YFSETQ. The CDR3 is 14 amino acids. V lost 2 bases to trimming and J lost 8 bases; unmatched junction nucleotides: 6. CDR3 in amino acids: CASSFRAGDYEQFF. The CDR3 DNA follows: TGCGCCAGCAGCTTTCGAGCGGGAGACTATGAGCAGTTCTTC.

The gene calls are TRBV5-1 and TRBJ1-5; D unresolved. The germline V gene encodes CDR1 SGHRS and CDR2 YFSETQ. V dropped 0 bases and J dropped 4 bases, with 5 bases sitting between them. CDR3 length: 13 residues. The CDR3 DNA follows: TGCGCCAGCAGCTTGGGAAGAAATCAGCCCCAGCATTTT. It specifies CASSLGRNQPQHF.

The rearrangement links TRBV6-1 to TRBJ1-1; 12 nucleotides agree with TRBD1. J lost 6 bases, V lost 6 bases, and 5 bases had no gene match. CDR3 length: 14 amino acids. Per the germline V gene, CDR1 is MNHNS and CDR2 is SASEGT. As DNA, the CDR3 is TGTGCCAGCAGCTGGGGACAGGGGGCTCCTGAAGCTTTCTTT. Translating gives CASSWGQGAPEAFF.

Note on this clone: Other nucleotide sequences in the sample specify the same CDR3. The V gene is TRBV19, the J gene TRBJ1-1; tentatively, D is TRBD1 (5 bases). The CDR3 sequence is 14 residues long. Germline values: CDR1 LNHDA, CDR2 SQIVND (reference sequence). V dropped 2 bases and J dropped 1 base, with 8 bases sitting between them. CDR3 coding DNA: TGTGCCAGTAGTATATTCCAGGGGAACACTGAAGCTTTCTTT. Amino acids: CASSIFQGNTEAFF.

CDR3 sequence: CASNSDWERGRGEQFF. For the CDR3, the DNA is TGTGCCAGCAATTCCGACTGGGAACGGGGGAGGGGTGAGCAGTTCTTC. The rearrangement uses TRBV28 and TRBJ2-1, with 7 nucleotides matching TRBD2. Germline V gene lookup returns CDR1 MDHEN and CDR2 SYDVKM. V lost 7 bases to trimming and J lost 9 bases; unmatched junction nucleotides: 18. The CDR3 extends over 16 amino acids. Combining the CDR3 with reference TRBV28 and TRBJ2-1 gives the whole variable domain DVKVTQSSRYLVKRTGEKVFLECVQDMDHENMFWYRQDPGLGLRLIYFSYDVKMKEKGDIPEGYSVSREKKERFSLILESASTNQTSMYLCASNSDWERGRGEQFFGPGTRLTVL.

The chain carries TRBV10-3 and TRBJ1-6, with D perhaps TRBD1 (5 bases). Looked up from germline, CDR1 is ENHRY and CDR2 is SYGVKD. V gave up 6 bases and J gave up 11 bases, with 23 bases separating them. The CDR3 spans 16 residues. The CDR3 spells CAISPGQFAPGPPLHF. CDR3 coding DNA: TGTGCCATCAGCCCGGGCCAGTTCGCACCAGGGCCACCCCTCCACTTT.

This clone was counted between two and nine times. This chain joins TRBV6-5 and TRBJ2-2; no reliable D call. CDR1 MNHEY and CDR2 SVGAGI come from the germline V gene. Trimming took off 7 bases at V and 7 bases at J, with 10 bases between the two ends. The CDR3 is made up of 12 amino acids. The CDR3 DNA reads as TGTGCCAGCATGGGGTCGGTCGGGGAGCTGTTTTTT. Protein product: CASMGSVGELFF.

The chain employs TRBV29-1 and TRBJ2-7; 7 nucleotides align to TRBD1. The CDR3 loop spans 13 amino acids. Germline lookup yields CDR1 SQVTM and CDR2 ANQGSEA. With 4 bases clipped from V and 0 bases from J, the junction kept 3 bases outside the gene matches. The CDR3 is CSVAKGASYEQYF. The CDR3, as DNA: TGCAGCGTTGCCAAGGGGGCCTCCTACGAGCAGTACTTC.

Worth noting for this clone: The sample holds other DNA sequences that translate to the same CDR3. This chain connects TRBV5-1 to TRBJ2-7; D might be TRBD1 (5 bases). Germline loops: CDR1 SGHRS, CDR2 YFSETQ. This CDR3 spans 15 amino acids. The V end was cut by 0 bases, the J end by 2 bases, with 12 bases between. DNA for the CDR3: TGCGCCAGCAGCTTGGATCAGGGTTTAGCCTACGAGCAGTACTTC. It is translated as CASSLDQGLAYEQYF.

The genes are TRBV19 and TRBJ1-2; D is possibly TRBD1 (5 bases). The CDR3 covers 14 residues. V shed 7 bases and J shed 0 bases, with 12 bases lying between them. Per germline, CDR1 LNHDA and CDR2 SQIVND (reference sequence). The CDR3 sequence is CASTPGGTNYGYTF. For the CDR3, the DNA is TGTGCCAGTACCCCGGGGGGAACTAACTATGGCTACACCTTC.

The chain carries TRBV25-1 and TRBJ2-3, with no clear D. V gave up 5 bases and J gave up 6 bases, with 15 bases separating them. This CDR3 is built from 14 residues. Germline CDR1 is MGHDK and CDR2 is SYGVNS. CDR3 in DNA: TGTGCCAGCAGTCCTCGGGCAAGCTGGGATACGCAGTATTTT. Translating it yields CASSPRASWDTQYF.

The chain has TRBV9 and TRBJ1-2; possibly TRBD1 for D (6 bases). The CDR3 has 13 residues. The V end lost 3 bases, the J end lost 4 bases, and 10 bases lay between the germline ends. CDR1 is SGDLS and CDR2 is YYNGEE in the germline V gene. This chain's CDR3 is CASSEGVLYGYTF. For the CDR3, the DNA is TGTGCCAGCAGCGAGGGGGTTCTCTATGGCTACACCTTC. The whole variable domain, filled in from reference TRBV9 and TRBJ1-2, reads DSGVTQTPKHLITATGQRVTLRCSPRSGDLSVYWYQQSLDQGLQFLIQYYNGEERAKGNILERFSAQQFPDLHSELNLSSLELGDSALYFCASSEGVLYGYTFGSGTRLTVV.

This clone was seen a single time. The rearrangement links TRBV29-1 to TRBJ2-5, with 8 nucleotides matching TRBD1. The germline gives CDR1 SQVTM, CDR2 ANQGSEA. The CDR3 has 17 residues. V dropped 3 bases and J dropped 5; count of bases not matched to a gene: 17. The CDR3 nucleotides read TGCAGCGTTGACCTAGACAGGGGAGACGGCACCTGGGAGACCCAGTACTTC. Translating gives CSVDLDRGDGTWETQYF. Full variable domain (outside the CDR3, taken from reference TRBV29-1 and TRBJ2-5): SAVISQKPSRDICQRGTSLTIQCQVDSQVTMMFWYRQQPGQSLTLIATANQGSEATYESGFVIDKFPISRPNLTFSTLTVSNMSPEDSSIYLCSVDLDRGDGTWETQYFGPGTRLLVL.

V gene TRBV9 combines with J gene TRBJ2-5; D perhaps matches TRBD2 (6 bases). This CDR3 is built from 15 residues. The germline V and J ends were trimmed by 5 bases and 4 bases, with 18 bases remaining between them. The germline V gene encodes CDR1 SGDLS and CDR2 YYNGEE. CDR3 residues: CASSGAGRSVETQYF. The CDR3 bases are TGTGCCAGCAGTGGGGCGGGAAGGTCAGTAGAGACCCAGTACTTC.

This rearrangement joins TRBV27 to TRBJ2-5, with D possibly being TRBD1 (6 bases). The V end lost 5 bases, the J end lost 1 base, and 14 bases lay between the germline ends. The CDR3 is 15 residues long. Germline CDR1 is MNHEY and CDR2 is SMNVEV (reference sequence). The CDR3: CASSPRTAPQETQYF. The CDR3 DNA is TGTGCCAGCAGTCCACGGACAGCCCCCCAAGAGACCCAGTACTTC.

Concerning this clone itself: Within the sample, other DNA sequences also encode this same CDR3. V usage is TRBV28 and J usage is TRBJ2-7; D unclear. The length of the CDR3 is 12 residues. Trimming removed 6 bases at V and 2 bases at J, with 8 bases between. From germline, CDR1 is MDHEN and CDR2 SYDVKM. The CDR3 loop reads CASSLDTYEQYF. Here the CDR3 DNA reads TGTGCCAGCAGCCTCGACACCTACGAGCAGTACTTC.

This chain connects TRBV2 to TRBJ2-7; 10 bases agree with TRBD2. Germline CDR1 SNHLY, CDR2 FYNNEI. V shed 6 bases, J shed 4 bases, and the junction held 6 bases outside the gene matches. The CDR3 totals 14 residues. CDR3 sequence (DNA): TGTGCCAGCAGCCTGTGGACTAGCGGTTACGAGCAGTACTTC. Translated, it gives CASSLWTSGYEQYF.

The rearrangement links TRBV5-6 to TRBJ1-1; TRBD1 is a possible D gene (6 bases). CDR3 size: 17 residues. The germline V gene has CDR1 SGHDT and CDR2 YYEEEE. The ends were cut back, 4 bases at V and 0 bases at J, with 19 bases in the middle. The CDR3 DNA follows: TGTGCCAGCAGCGTGGGAGGGACACCTTACTTGAACACTGAAGCTTTCTTT. It is translated as CASSVGGTPYLNTEAFF.